This T cell receptor beta chain appears in the sequencing data of a study of human T cells and chemical hapten exposure. The CDR3 runs to 13 residues. The V and J ends lost 4 bases and 6 bases respectively, with 10 bases between them. Germline CDR1 SGHRS, CDR2 YFSETQ. This clonotype was picked up many times. Time point defined: pre-sensitization, week 0. Treatment given: therapeutic diphenylcyclopropenone sensitization with weekly scalp DPC. TCRdb called the RACE reads again in MiXCR, with one record for every CDR3 protein. This sample yields approximately 320,000 distinct CDR3 sequences, of which 5.5% are seen a single time; around 8% belongs to the top ten.

The chain joins TRBV5-1 to TRBJ1-4; D is possibly TRBD1 (5 bases). This TCR derives from a woman aged 18-30 years with alopecia areata. Some clones in this sample may be carry-over from other donors' samples. Sequenced here: whole blood, sampled in connection with sensitization to the hapten diphenylcyclopropenone (DPC). In DNA form, the CDR3 reads TGCGCCAGCAGCGGAGGAGGGGATGAAAAACTGTTTTTT. Amino acids: CASSGGGDEKLFF.